This T cell receptor beta chain was recovered during a study of CD4 T cells in relation to SARS-CoV-2 and coronaviruses. Study at large: PBMCs were cultured with antigen for less than twelve days before TCR beta sequencing. The restricting HLA molecule for shared crossreactive spike epitopes was mapped.

Survey-level TCR-beta sequencing used DNA from CEF-cultured naive and memory CD4+ T cells. Sequencing used immunoSEQ multiplex PCR; TCRdb keeps in-frame clones, though not all of them. This sample has some 43,000 clones, with around 80% found just once. About this clone itself: What it binds is unknown.

Germline CDR1 is MDHEN and CDR2 is SYDVKM. The V end lost 3 bases, the J end lost 4 bases, and 12 bases lay between the germline ends. This CDR3 is built from 14 residues. The TCR originated in an adult with COVID-19. The specimen sequenced was naive CD4+ T cells from PBMCs, cultured in vitro. Described subset: naive CD4+ T cells isolated by negative enrichment. The rearrangement joins TRBV28 to TRBJ2-5; D gene ambiguous. The CDR3 is CASSLPGLIETQYF. CDR3 nucleotides: TGTGCCAGCAGTTTGCCCGGGTTAATAGAGACCCAGTACTTC.